This T cell receptor beta chain is from a study of vaccination effects on CD4 cells after COVID-19. Assay used: immunoSEQ multiplex PCR; TCRdb lists only in-frame clones, some missing. The data contain about 20,000 clones, approximately 81% of them singletons. Broader study findings: Healthy vaccinees' vaccine-induced clones included only 1 of 255 that recognized common cold coronaviruses.

Sequencing in the ViraFEST assay came after antigen-specific CD4+ T cells had been expanded with viral peptide pools, which were used to stimulate PBMC. Scientists isolated CD4+ T cells after a roughly 10-day culture period ended. Having tested negative for nucleocapsid antibodies, the vaccine recipients showed no prior SARS-CoV-2 infection. Points on this clone: The antigen remains unidentified.

Sequences were derived from CD4+ T cells from PBMCs cultured with HCoV-NL63 spike peptides, sampled before COVID-19 vaccination. The origin of this receptor is a human donor who received a COVID-19 vaccine.

The DNA of the CDR3 is TGTGCCAGCAGTTACAGCCCGACTTCCCAAGAGACCCAGTACTTC. Translated: CASSYSPTSQETQYF. The rearrangement uses TRBV6-5 and TRBJ2-5, with D uncertain. The germline CDR1 and CDR2 sequences are MNHEY and SVGAGI. Trimming removed 2 bases from V and 1 base from J, with 11 bases in between. The CDR3 is made up of 15 amino acids.